This record concerns one T cell receptor beta chain sequence. The CDR3 is 15 residues long. Trimming cost V 6 bases and J 5 bases; bases outside gene matches: 8. The germline gives CDR1 MNHEY, CDR2 SMNVEV (reference sequence). The data were taken from a study of blood T cell repertoires in COVID-19. Study context: There were acute and convalescent COVID-19 samples, and they came from the United States, Italy and Spain. T cells, B-cell-depleted T cells, or PBMCs provided the cDNA or gDNA that served as material.

Authors' data handling: Quantification of nucleated cells was approximated via reference gene primer amplification. TCRdb's table, derived via immunoSEQ multiplex PCR, lists solely in-frame clones and lacks some. V and J calls and clone size are those listed in that table; D and trimming were worked out from the DNA. The sample has over 250,000 clones; about 80% are singletons. This chain uses TRBV27 with TRBJ2-1, with 9 positions matching TRBD2. This sequence originates from a woman between 50 and 59 years old who had recovered from COVID-19. Specimen: peripheral blood. The CDR3: CASSAGGLANNEQFF. DNA of the CDR3: TGTGCCAGCAGCGCAGGGGGACTAGCCAACAATGAGCAGTTCTTC.